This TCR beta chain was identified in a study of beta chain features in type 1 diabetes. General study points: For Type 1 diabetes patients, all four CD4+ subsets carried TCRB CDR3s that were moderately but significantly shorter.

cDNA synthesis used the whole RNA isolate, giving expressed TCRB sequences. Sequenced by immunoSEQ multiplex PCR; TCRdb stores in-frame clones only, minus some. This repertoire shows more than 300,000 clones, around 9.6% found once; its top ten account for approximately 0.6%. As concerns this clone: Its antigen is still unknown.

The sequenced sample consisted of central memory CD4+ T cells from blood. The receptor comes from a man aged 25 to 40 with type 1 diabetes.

CDR3 in amino acids: CASSSGLVNNEQFF. CDR3 nucleotides: TGTGCCAGCAGTTCGGGACTAGTTAACAATGAGCAGTTCTTC. V is TRBV6-6 and J is TRBJ2-1, with 8 bases lining up with TRBD2. Per the germline V gene, CDR1 is MNHNY and CDR2 is SVGAGI (reference sequence). The CDR3 covers 14 residues. With 4 bases clipped from V and 5 bases from J, the junction kept 4 bases outside the gene matches.